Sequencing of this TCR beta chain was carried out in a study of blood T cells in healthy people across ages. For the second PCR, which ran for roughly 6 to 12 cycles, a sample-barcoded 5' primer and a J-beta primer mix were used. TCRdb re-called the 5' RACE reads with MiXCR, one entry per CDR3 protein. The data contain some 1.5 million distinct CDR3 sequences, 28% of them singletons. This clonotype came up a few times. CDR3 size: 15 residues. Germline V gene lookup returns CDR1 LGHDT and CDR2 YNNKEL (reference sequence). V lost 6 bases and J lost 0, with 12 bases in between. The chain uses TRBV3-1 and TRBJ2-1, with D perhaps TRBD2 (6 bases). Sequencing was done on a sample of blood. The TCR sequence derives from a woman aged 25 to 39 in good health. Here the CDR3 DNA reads TGTGCCAGCAGACCACGGGAGAACTCCTACAATGAGCAGTTCTTC. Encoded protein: CASRPRENSYNEQFF.